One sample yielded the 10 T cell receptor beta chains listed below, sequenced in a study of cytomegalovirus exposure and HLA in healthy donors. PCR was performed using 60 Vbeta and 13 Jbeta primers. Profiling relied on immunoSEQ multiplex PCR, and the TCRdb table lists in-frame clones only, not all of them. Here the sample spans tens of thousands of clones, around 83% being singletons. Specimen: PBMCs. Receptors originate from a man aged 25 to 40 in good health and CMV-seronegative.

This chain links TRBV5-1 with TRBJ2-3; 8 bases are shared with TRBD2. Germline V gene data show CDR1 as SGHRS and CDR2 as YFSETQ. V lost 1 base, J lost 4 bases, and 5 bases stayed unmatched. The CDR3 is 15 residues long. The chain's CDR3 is CASSLSGLASDTQYF. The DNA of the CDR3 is TGCGCCAGCAGCTTGAGCGGACTAGCCTCAGATACGCAGTATTTT.

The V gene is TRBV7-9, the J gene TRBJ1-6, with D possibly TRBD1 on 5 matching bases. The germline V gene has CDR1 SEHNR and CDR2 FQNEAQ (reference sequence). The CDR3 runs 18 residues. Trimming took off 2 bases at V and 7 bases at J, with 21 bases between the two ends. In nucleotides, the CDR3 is TGTGCCAGCAGCTTATTTCCGGACACCACACAACTCAATTCACCCCTCCACTTT. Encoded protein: CASSLFPDTTQLNSPLHF. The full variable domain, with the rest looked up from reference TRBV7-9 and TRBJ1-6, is DTGVSQNPRHKITKRGQNVTFRCDPISEHNRLYWYRQTLGQGPEFLTYFQNEAQLEKSRLLSDRFSAERPKGSFSTLEIQRTEQGDSAMYLCASSLFPDTTQLNSPLHFGNGTRLTVT.

CDR3 coding DNA: TGTGCCAGCAGCCGGGAACGGAGAATCAATGAGCAGTTCTTC. Translation: CASSRERRINEQFF. The V call is TRBV7-9, the J call TRBJ2-1, with TRBD2 as a possible D gene (5 bases). V was trimmed by 5 bases and J by 6 bases, leaving 14 bases between them. From germline, CDR1 is SEHNR and CDR2 FQNEAQ (reference sequence). The CDR3 consists of 14 residues.

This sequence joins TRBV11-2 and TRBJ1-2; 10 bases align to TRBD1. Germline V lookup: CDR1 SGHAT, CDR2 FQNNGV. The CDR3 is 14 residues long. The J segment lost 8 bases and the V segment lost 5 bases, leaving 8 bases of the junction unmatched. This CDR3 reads CASSVGTGARGYTF. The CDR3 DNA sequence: TGTGCCAGCAGCGTCGGGACAGGGGCGCGCGGCTACACCTTC.

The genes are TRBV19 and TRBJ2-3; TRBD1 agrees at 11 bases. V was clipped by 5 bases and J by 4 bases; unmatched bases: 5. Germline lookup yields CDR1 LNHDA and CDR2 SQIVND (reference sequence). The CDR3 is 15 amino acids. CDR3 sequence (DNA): TGTGCCAGTAGTTCGGACAGGGGGCGCCCAGATACGCAGTATTTT. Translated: CASSSDRGRPDTQYF.

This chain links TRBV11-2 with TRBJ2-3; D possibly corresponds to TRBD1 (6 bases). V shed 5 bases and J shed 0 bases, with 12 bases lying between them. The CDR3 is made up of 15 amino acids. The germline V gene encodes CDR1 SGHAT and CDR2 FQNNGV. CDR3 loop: CASSPQGFSTDTQYF. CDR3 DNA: TGTGCCAGCAGCCCTCAGGGGTTCAGCACAGATACGCAGTATTTT.

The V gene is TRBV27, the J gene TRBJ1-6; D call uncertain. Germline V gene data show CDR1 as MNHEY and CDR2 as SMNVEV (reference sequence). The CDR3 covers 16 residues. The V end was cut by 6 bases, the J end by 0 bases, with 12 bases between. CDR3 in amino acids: CASRFSVNSYNSPLHF. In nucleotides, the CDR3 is TGTGCCAGCAGATTTTCGGTTAACTCCTATAATTCACCCCTCCACTTT.

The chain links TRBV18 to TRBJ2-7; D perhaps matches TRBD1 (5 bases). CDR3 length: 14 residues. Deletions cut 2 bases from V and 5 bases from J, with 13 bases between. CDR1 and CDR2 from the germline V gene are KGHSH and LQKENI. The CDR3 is CASSPSQAANEQYF. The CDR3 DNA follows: TGTGCCAGCTCACCATCACAGGCCGCTAACGAGCAGTACTTC.

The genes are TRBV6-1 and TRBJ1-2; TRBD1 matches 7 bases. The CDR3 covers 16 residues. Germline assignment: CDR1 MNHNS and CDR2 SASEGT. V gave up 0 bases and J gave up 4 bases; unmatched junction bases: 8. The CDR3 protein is CASSEATEDRPYGYTF. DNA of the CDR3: TGTGCCAGCAGTGAAGCCACGGAGGACAGGCCCTATGGCTACACCTTC.

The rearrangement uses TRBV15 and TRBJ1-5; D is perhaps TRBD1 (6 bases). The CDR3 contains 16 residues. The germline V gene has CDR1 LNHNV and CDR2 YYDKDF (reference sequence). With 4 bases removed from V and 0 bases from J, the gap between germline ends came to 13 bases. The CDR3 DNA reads TGTGCCACCAGCACCGAGGACAGTTATAGCAATCAGCCCCAGCATTTT. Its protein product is CATSTEDSYSNQPQHF.